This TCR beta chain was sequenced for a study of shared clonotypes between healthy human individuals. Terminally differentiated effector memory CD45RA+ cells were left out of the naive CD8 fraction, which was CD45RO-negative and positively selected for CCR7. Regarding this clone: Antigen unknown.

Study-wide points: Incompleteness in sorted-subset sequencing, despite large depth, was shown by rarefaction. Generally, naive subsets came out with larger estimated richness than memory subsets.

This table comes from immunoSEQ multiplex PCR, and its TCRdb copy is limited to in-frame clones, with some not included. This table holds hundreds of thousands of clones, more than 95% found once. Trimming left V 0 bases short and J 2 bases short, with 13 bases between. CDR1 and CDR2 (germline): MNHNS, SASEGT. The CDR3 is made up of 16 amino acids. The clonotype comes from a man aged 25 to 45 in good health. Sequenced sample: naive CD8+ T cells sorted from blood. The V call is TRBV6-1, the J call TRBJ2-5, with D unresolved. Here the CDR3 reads CASSEALMADQETQYF. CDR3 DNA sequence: TGTGCCAGCAGTGAAGCCCTAATGGCTGATCAAGAGACCCAGTACTTC.